These 13 T cell receptor beta chains were all obtained from the same sample, sequenced in a study of control samples from healthy donors and cancer patients. TCRdb's table, derived via immunoSEQ multiplex PCR, lists solely in-frame clones and lacks some. The sample records approximately 50,000 clones, over 85% being singletons. Sequenced: blood. These receptor sequences come from a man under 40 in good health.

V gene TRBV28 combines with J gene TRBJ1-5; D unclear. Germline CDR1 and CDR2: MDHEN and SYDVKM. The CDR3 loop spans 14 amino acids. V was clipped by 4 bases and J by 1 base, with 8 bases between them. The CDR3 DNA is TGTGCCAGCAGTTCCCCGGTCAGCAATCAGCCCCAGCATTTT. Protein product: CASSSPVSNQPQHF. The complete variable domain, with remaining parts taken from reference TRBV28 and TRBJ1-5, reads DVKVTQSSRYLVKRTGEKVFLECVQDMDHENMFWYRQDPGLGLRLIYFSYDVKMKEKGDIPEGYSVSREKKERFSLILESASTNQTSMYLCASSSPVSNQPQHFGDGTRLSIL.

The rearrangement joins TRBV6-4 to TRBJ2-3; 13 bases fit TRBD2. Germline CDR1 reads MRHNA; CDR2 reads SNTAGT. The CDR3 runs 19 residues. The trim removed 3 bases at V and 5 bases at J, leaving 14 bases unmatched. The CDR3 loop is CASSEITSGRAARGDTQYF. In nucleotides, the CDR3 is TGTGCCAGCAGTGAGATAACTAGCGGGAGGGCCGCGAGGGGAGATACGCAGTATTTT.

V usage is TRBV4-1 and J usage is TRBJ2-2, with D hard to call. The CDR3 extends over 16 amino acids. Germline values: CDR1 MGHRA, CDR2 YSYEKL. Trimming took off 4 bases at V and 4 bases at J, with 16 bases between the two ends. CDR3 in DNA: TGCGCCAGCAGCCCGGCCGGTAGAGGTAGCACCGGGGAGCTGTTTTTT. Translation: CASSPAGRGSTGELFF.

This chain links TRBV29-1 with TRBJ1-1, with D possibly TRBD1 on 5 matching bases. V shed 7 bases and J shed 4 bases, with 10 bases lying between them. This CDR3 region has 11 residues. CDR1 and CDR2 (germline): SQVTM, ANQGSEA. The chain's CDR3 is CSGLGGTEAFF. The DNA for the CDR3 is TGCAGCGGGCTGGGGGGCACTGAAGCTTTCTTT.

The gene calls are TRBV28 and TRBJ1-5, with a weak D call TRBD1 (5 bases). The CDR3 totals 14 residues. With 4 bases removed from V and 8 bases from J, the gap between germline ends came to 15 bases. Germline CDR1 reads MDHEN; CDR2 reads SYDVKM. The CDR3 reads CASSWVEGVEPQHF. The CDR3 DNA follows: TGTGCCAGCAGTTGGGTCGAAGGGGTTGAGCCCCAGCATTTT. The entire variable domain, with the rest obtained from reference TRBV28 and TRBJ1-5, is as follows: DVKVTQSSRYLVKRTGEKVFLECVQDMDHENMFWYRQDPGLGLRLIYFSYDVKMKEKGDIPEGYSVSREKKERFSLILESASTNQTSMYLCASSWVEGVEPQHFGDGTRLSIL.

The V gene is TRBV3-1 (or the pseudogene TRBV3-2), the J gene TRBJ2-5, with TRBD2 as a possible D gene (5 bases). Between the trimmed V and J ends, which lost 7 bases and 4 bases, there was a span of 13 bases. Germline CDR1 and CDR2: LGHDT and YNNKEL (reference sequence). This CDR3 spans 13 amino acids. CDR3 in DNA: TGTGCCAGCACCACTAGGCTGGGAGAGACCCAGTACTTC. This codes for CASTTRLGETQYF.

The count of this clone is one. This chain joins TRBV29-1 and TRBJ2-7; 7 bases match TRBD2. The junction had 5 bases not matched to a gene; V was cut back by 6 bases and J by 3 bases. Germline CDR1 SQVTM, CDR2 ANQGSEA. The CDR3 is made up of 12 amino acids. This chain's CDR3 is CSVEGGNYEQYF. CDR3 coding DNA: TGCAGCGTGGAGGGAGGGAACTACGAGCAGTACTTC.

The V call is TRBV24-1, the J call TRBJ1-5; the match to TRBD1 covers 11 bases. V dropped 4 bases and J dropped 7; count of bases not matched to a gene: 8. From germline, CDR1 is KGHDR and CDR2 SFDVKD. The CDR3 runs to 16 residues. CDR3 loop: CATSEPPGQGVQPQHF. The DNA of the CDR3 is TGTGCCACCAGTGAACCGCCGGGACAGGGGGTCCAGCCCCAGCATTTT.

The gene calls are TRBV7-8 and TRBJ1-5; possibly TRBD1 for D (5 bases). The CDR3 has 14 amino acids. Trimming pared 3 bases from V and 2 bases from J, leaving 8 bases between. Germline CDR1 reads SGHVS; CDR2 reads FQNEAQ. The chain's CDR3 is CASSFQGGNQPQHF. CDR3 nucleotide sequence: TGTGCCAGCAGCTTCCAGGGTGGCAATCAGCCCCAGCATTTT.

DNA of the CDR3: TGTGCCAGCAGGGGGACAGGGATAGGCACAGATACGCAGTATTTT. This gives the protein CASRGTGIGTDTQYF. The chain combines TRBV2 with TRBJ2-3, with 9 bases matching TRBD1. CDR3 size: 15 residues. V shed 6 bases and J 1 base; nucleotides not matched to a gene: 5. In germline, CDR1 is SNHLY, CDR2 FYNNEI.

The rearrangement uses TRBV6-1 and TRBJ1-1; D not resolved. The CDR3 consists of 12 residues. V lost 5 bases to trimming and J lost 6 bases, with 10 bases between them. Germline V gene sequence: CDR1 MNHNS, CDR2 SASEGT. Written as DNA, the CDR3 is TGTGCCAGCAGTTTCCTAATGGCTGAAGCTTTCTTT. It is translated as CASSFLMAEAFF.

This chain uses TRBV5-1 with TRBJ1-3; 8 nucleotides agree with TRBD1. Germline CDR1 SGHRS, CDR2 YFSETQ. CDR3 size: 14 residues. Germline trimming cut 0 bases from V and 8 bases from J; bases unmatched to any gene: 4. Here the CDR3 DNA reads TGCGCCAGCAGCTTGGGACAGGGGTTGGACACCATATATTTT. Its translation is CASSLGQGLDTIYF.

V and J are TRBV7-3 and TRBJ2-1; TRBD2 matches 10 bases. Trimming removed 3 bases from V and 5 bases from J; junction bases left unmatched: 13. The CDR3 length is 18 residues. The V gene's germline CDR1 is SGHTA and CDR2 FQGTGA. The CDR3 is CASSFLHKAGGENNEQFF. DNA of the CDR3: TGTGCCAGCAGCTTCCTTCATAAAGCGGGAGGGGAGAACAATGAGCAGTTCTTC.